The present T cell receptor beta chain was sequenced within a study of cytomegalovirus exposure and HLA in healthy donors. Study background: The same platform was used for the 95 to 150 validation repertoires and the roughly 640 first-cohort repertoires, a later analysis reported.

This clone was observed a single time. Its antigen is unidentified. The data were produced by immunoSEQ multiplex PCR, yet TCRdb's version contains in-frame clones alone and is incomplete. This sample has fewer than 250,000 clones, with around 87% found just once. V lost 0 bases, J lost 0 bases, and 4 bases stayed unmatched. Germline CDR1 SGDLS, CDR2 YYNGEE. The CDR3 runs 16 residues. Study-wide results and caveats: The authors listed about 170 TCR beta chains as cytomegalovirus-associated.

The receptor comes from a man in his late teens or twenties in good health and CMV-seronegative. Sequenced: PBMCs. The chain employs TRBV9 and TRBJ1-1; 8 bases fit TRBD1. CDR3 coding DNA: TGTGCCAGCAGCGTAGGGGCAGGGGGCATGAACACTGAAGCTTTCTTT. It yields the protein CASSVGAGGMNTEAFF. The whole variable domain, filled in from reference TRBV9 and TRBJ1-1, reads DSGVTQTPKHLITATGQRVTLRCSPRSGDLSVYWYQQSLDQGLQFLIQYYNGEERAKGNILERFSAQQFPDLHSELNLSSLELGDSALYFCASSVGAGGMNTEAFFGQGTRLTVV.